In this sample, the clone carrying this TCR beta chain turned up many times. What it recognizes is unknown. The V end was cut by 10 bases, the J end by 2 bases, with 15 bases between. CDR3 size: 13 residues. The germline V gene encodes CDR1 MDHEN and CDR2 SYDVKM. The authors prepared the TCRbeta library with unique molecular identifiers. TCRdb analysed the PCR reads with MiXCR anew, one entry per CDR3 protein. The sample lists hundreds of thousands of distinct CDR3 sequences, 10% to 15% occurring once. The data were obtained in a study of T-cell reconstitution after alpha-beta-depleted transplantation in children. Study-level results: At around two months after transplant, the alpha-beta T cells were reportedly derived from several hundred expanded clones that came from non-depleted graft cells.

The sequencing here drew on PBMCs, mostly from graft donor cells, taken 360 days after TCRalphabeta/CD19-depleted stem cell transplant. V usage is TRBV28 and J usage is TRBJ2-7, with D tentatively TRBD2 (6 bases). The origin of this receptor is a male patient aged 10 to 17 who had a stem cell transplant for acute myeloid leukemia, so the T cells may come from the graft donor. The chain's CDR3 is CATRDSSTYEQYF. The CDR3, as DNA: TGTGCCACCCGGGACTCATCCACCTACGAGCAGTACTTC.